The source of this TCR beta chain is a study of blood T cells in healthy people across ages. For the second PCR, which ran for 7 to 11 cycles, a sample-barcoded 5' primer and a J-beta primer mix were used. The template-switch adaptor was a 5' adaptor with 12 random nucleotides. It tagged each cDNA molecule. TCRdb re-called the 5' RACE reads through MiXCR, storing one row per CDR3 protein. Of over a million distinct CDR3 sequences in the sample, less than 25% were seen once. A minimum of 6 micrograms of total RNA was extracted per sample. CDR3 length: 14 amino acids. Trimming left V 1 base short and J 4 bases short, with 9 bases between. Per the germline V gene, CDR1 is SGHTA and CDR2 is FQGNSA. These data were also filed under a second study, of T cells of mothers and their children. From that report: The TCR beta CDR3 read count exceeded 8 million for each mother and was about 3 million for each child.

What was sequenced was blood. This receptor was obtained from a girl aged 2 to 9 in good health. The V and J genes are TRBV7-2 and TRBJ2-3; no definite D call. Here the CDR3 reads CASSLGLTSDTQYF. The CDR3 coding sequence is TGTGCCAGCAGCTTAGGTCTTACCTCAGATACGCAGTATTTT.